This T cell receptor beta chain appears in the sequencing data of a study of post-analysis software for immune sequencing data. A remark on this clonotype: Its antigen is unknown.

Each TCR beta cDNA library carried unique molecular identifiers. TCRdb re-called the PCR reads through MiXCR, storing one row per CDR3 protein. The data show approximately 690,000 distinct CDR3 sequences, with over 45% seen just once and approximately 11% held by the top ten. The study, taken as a whole, reports: In multiple sclerosis, normalized Chao1 diversity was significantly below that of controls.

Sequenced material: blood. The source is a girl aged 2 to 10 with multiple sclerosis.

CDR3: CASSERRSKETQYF. Here the CDR3 DNA reads TGTGCCAGCAGTGAGAGACGAAGCAAAGAGACCCAGTACTTC. This chain uses TRBV25-1 with TRBJ2-5; D call uncertain. Germline values: CDR1 MGHDK, CDR2 SYGVNS. This CDR3 spans 14 amino acids. The V end lost 3 bases, the J end lost 3 bases, and 11 bases lay between the germline ends.